These T cell receptor beta chains were read from a single sample in a study of T cell responses to AZD1222 COVID-19 vaccine. Repertoires were generated with immunoSEQ multiplex PCR, while TCRdb's copy carries only in-frame clones and drops some. Found here are fewer than 45,000 clones, approximately 86% of them singletons; the top ten hold approximately 52%. The sequencing here drew on peripheral blood, taken on day 0 of AZD1222 vaccination. These TCRs come from an adult in good health. CDR3s include the opening cysteine and the closing phenylalanine or tryptophan.

J: TRBJ2-7
V: TRBV7-2
CDR3: CASSLVWETYEQYF

J: TRBJ2-1
V: TRBV3-1/TRBV3-2
CDR3: CASSLYNEQFF

J: TRBJ2-7
V: TRBV2
CDR3: CASSRQSSYEQYF

J: TRBJ2-5
V: TRBV20-1
CDR3: CSASRTGYETQYF

J: TRBJ1-4
V: TRBV5-1
CDR3: CASSLGQGGNEKLFF

J: TRBJ2-1
V: TRBV3-1/TRBV3-2
CDR3: CASSQGSGGGQFF

J: TRBJ1-5
V: TRBV5-5
CDR3: CASSLRGQGPFNQPQHF

J: TRBJ1-6
V: TRBV25-1
CDR3: CASSDAESPLHF

J: TRBJ2-1
V: TRBV14
CDR3: CASSRTSGGVYNEQFF

J: TRBJ2-6
V: TRBV7-8
CDR3: CASSPRGSSGANVLTF

J: TRBJ1-5
V: TRBV6-5
CDR3: CATKAGLADQPQHF

J: TRBJ2-2
V: TRBV19
CDR3: CASSIGSLDTGELFF

J: TRBJ2-3
V: TRBV3-1/TRBV3-2
CDR3: CASSQNRGGRTDTQYF

J: TRBJ2-1
V: TRBV27
CDR3: CASSRQLMDNEQFF

J: TRBJ2-7
V: TRBV9
CDR3: CASSVGRTGTYEQYF

J: TRBJ1-5
V: TRBV28
CDR3: CASSLGGAFYQPQHF

J: TRBJ2-2
V: TRBV14
CDR3: CASSPRLAATNTGELFF

J: TRBJ1-5
V: TRBV5-5
CDR3: CASSFVAVSNQPQHF

J: TRBJ1-4
V: TRBV7-9
CDR3: CASSAPGQVNEKLFF

J: TRBJ2-5
V: TRBV5-1
CDR3: CASSFSGGDQETQYF

J: TRBJ1-2
V: TRBV6-5
CDR3: CASSSRGAHNYGYTF

J: TRBJ1-1
V: TRBV2
CDR3: CASRRTFMNTEAFF

J: TRBJ1-4
V: TRBV4-3
CDR3: CASSQVAQRATNEKLFF

J: TRBJ1-2
V: TRBV19
CDR3: CASSGQGGGYTF

J: TRBJ2-1
V: TRBV15
CDR3: CATSREQSVSYNEQFF

J: TRBJ2-2
V: TRBV4-1
CDR3: CASSQNSVAGELFF

J: TRBJ2-7
V: TRBV3-1/TRBV3-2
CDR3: CASSQGYGDYEQYF

J: TRBJ2-7
V: TRBV5-1
CDR3: CASSFKTGGMDEQYF

J: TRBJ2-7
V: TRBV28
CDR3: CASSLGQLYEQYF

J: TRBJ1-3
V: TRBV6-6
CDR3: CASGNGDASGNTIYF

J: TRBJ2-7
V: TRBV6-5
CDR3: CASSYSGTGSYEQYF

J: TRBJ2-2
V: TRBV7-8
CDR3: CASSVFTGELFF

J: TRBJ2-2
V: TRBV28
CDR3: CASSFRLAPTGELFF

J: TRBJ2-3
V: TRBV28
CDR3: CASRMTSGVADTQYF

J: TRBJ2-5
V: TRBV28
CDR3: CASSSPPSGKETQYF

J: TRBJ2-5
V: TRBV5-5
CDR3: CASSLGPAGETQYF

J: TRBJ2-2
V: TRBV30
CDR3: CAWSATGTVTGELFF

J: TRBJ1-6
V: TRBV9
CDR3: CASSVVDSNSPLHF

J: TRBJ2-1
V: TRBV4-2
CDR3: CASSQGGRQFF

J: TRBJ2-5
V: TRBV4-1
CDR3: CASSHRDSHQETQYF

J: TRBJ2-7
V: TRBV29-1
CDR3: CSVALVGGYEQYF

J: TRBJ2-7
V: TRBV4-3
CDR3: CASSQGRFYEQYF

J: TRBJ1-5
V: TRBV19
CDR3: CASSSNPGQGPYSNQPQHF

J: TRBJ2-1
V: TRBV9
CDR3: CASSIGQGVSNEQFF

J: TRBJ2-1
V: TRBV12-5
CDR3: CASAPYVGGWSSYNEQFF

J: TRBJ2-1
V: TRBV24-1
CDR3: CATGEQGATYVNEQFF

J: TRBJ2-3
V: TRBV3-1/TRBV3-2
CDR3: CASNRGAKDTQYF

J: TRBJ1-6
V: TRBV18
CDR3: CASSTTAQGNSPLHF

J: TRBJ1-2
V: TRBV4-3
CDR3: CASSQDRLDRDYGYTF

J: TRBJ2-2
V: TRBV6-2/TRBV6-3
CDR3: CASSYPLDRIRLNTGELFF

J: TRBJ1-5
V: TRBV20-1
CDR3: CSARFREPQHF

J: TRBJ2-7
V: TRBV11-1
CDR3: CASSVRDGIYEQYF

J: TRBJ2-2
V: TRBV23-1
CDR3: CASSQKRDRGITGELFF

J: TRBJ2-1
V: TRBV27
CDR3: CASSYSGREQFF

J: TRBJ1-1
V: TRBV19
CDR3: CASSTSGTGLNTEAFF

J: TRBJ2-3
V: TRBV11-3
CDR3: CASSPRTGDTDTQYF